This T cell receptor (beta chain) was captured in a study of blood T cell repertoires in COVID-19. Looking at the study overall: COVID-19 samples collected from the United States, Italy and Spain covered acute and convalescent phases.

Data came from immunoSEQ multiplex PCR; TCRdb stores just in-frame clones and leaves some out. Among hundreds of thousands of clones listed, 80% to 90% were seen once. Individuals drawn from some 25 US areas were roughly 18 to 95 years old. Before being deemed recovered, Cohort 3 donors had two negative PCRs, clearance, or symptom resolution. The origin of this receptor is a man in his thirties or forties who had recovered from COVID-19. Sample: PBMCs or T cells enriched from blood (not recorded which).

CDR3 nucleotides: TGTGCCAGCAGCTTAGGAGCGAGAAGCCTACTTGGAGAGACCCAGTACTTC. Protein sequence: CASSLGARSLLGETQYF. The gene calls are TRBV11-2 and TRBJ2-5; D remains unclear. The ends were cut back, 1 base at V and 4 bases at J, with 19 bases in the middle. Germline values: CDR1 SGHAT, CDR2 FQNNGV. The CDR3 is 17 residues long.